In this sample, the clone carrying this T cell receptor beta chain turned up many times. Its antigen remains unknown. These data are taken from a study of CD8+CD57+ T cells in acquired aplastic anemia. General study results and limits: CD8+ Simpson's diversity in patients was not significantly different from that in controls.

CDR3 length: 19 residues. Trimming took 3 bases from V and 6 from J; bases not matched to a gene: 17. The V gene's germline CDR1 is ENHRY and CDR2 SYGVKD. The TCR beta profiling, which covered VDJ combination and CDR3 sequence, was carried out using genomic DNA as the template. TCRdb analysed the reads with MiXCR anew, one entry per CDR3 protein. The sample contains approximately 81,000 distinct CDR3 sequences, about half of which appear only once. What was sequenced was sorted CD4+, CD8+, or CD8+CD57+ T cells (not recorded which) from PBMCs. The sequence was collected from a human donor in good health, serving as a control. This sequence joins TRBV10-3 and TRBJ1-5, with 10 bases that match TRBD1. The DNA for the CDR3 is TGTGCCATCAGTGATCCCGCCGGGACAGGGGAATTCGGATCTCAGCCCCAGCATTTT. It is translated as CAISDPAGTGEFGSQPQHF.